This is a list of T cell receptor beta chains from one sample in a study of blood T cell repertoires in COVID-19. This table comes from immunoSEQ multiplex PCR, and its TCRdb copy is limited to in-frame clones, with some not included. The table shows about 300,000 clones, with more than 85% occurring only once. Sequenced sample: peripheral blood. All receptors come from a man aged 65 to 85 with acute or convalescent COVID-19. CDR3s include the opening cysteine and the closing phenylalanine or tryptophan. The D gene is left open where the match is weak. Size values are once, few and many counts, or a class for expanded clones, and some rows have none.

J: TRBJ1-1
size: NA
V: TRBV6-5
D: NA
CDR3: CASKGGGEGSTEAFF
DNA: TGTGCCAGCAAAGGAGGGGGGGAGGGGAGCACTGAAGCTTTCTTT

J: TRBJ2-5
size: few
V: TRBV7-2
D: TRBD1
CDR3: CASSLARTGGWETQYF
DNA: TGTGCCAGCAGCTTAGCTAGGACAGGGGGCTGGGAGACCCAGTACTTC

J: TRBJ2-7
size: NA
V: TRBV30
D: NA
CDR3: CAWKRTANSYEQYF
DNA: TGTGCCTGGAAGCGGACAGCTAACTCCTACGAGCAGTACTTC

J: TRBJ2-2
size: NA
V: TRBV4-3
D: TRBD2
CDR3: CASSQDGGSGTGELFF
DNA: TGCGCCAGCAGCCAAGATGGCGGGAGTGGTACCGGGGAGCTGTTTTTT

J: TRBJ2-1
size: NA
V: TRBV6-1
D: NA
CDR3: CASSESGNSYNEQFF
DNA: TGTGCCAGCAGTGAATCGGGGAATTCCTACAATGAGCAGTTCTTC

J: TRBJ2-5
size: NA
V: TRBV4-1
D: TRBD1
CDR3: CASSQGQGAQETQYF
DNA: TGCGCCAGCAGCCAAGGACAGGGGGCCCAAGAGACCCAGTACTTC

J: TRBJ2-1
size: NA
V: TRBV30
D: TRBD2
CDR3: CAWSGAGGHLSYNEQFF
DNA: TGTGCCTGGAGTGGAGCGGGGGGCCACCTTTCCTACAATGAGCAGTTCTTC

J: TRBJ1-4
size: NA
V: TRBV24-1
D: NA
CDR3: CATSDSGRSPEKLFF
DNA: TGTGCCACCAGTGATTCGGGGAGATCGCCTGAAAAACTGTTTTTT

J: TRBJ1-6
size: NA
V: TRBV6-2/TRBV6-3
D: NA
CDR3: CASSYGNRSNSPLHF
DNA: TGTGCCAGCAGTTACGGGAACAGGAGCAATTCACCCCTCCACTTT

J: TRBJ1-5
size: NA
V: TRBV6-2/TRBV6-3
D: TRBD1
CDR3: CASSLLGTVNSNQPQHF
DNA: TGTGCCAGCAGTCTCCTGGGGACAGTCAATAGCAATCAGCCCCAGCATTTT

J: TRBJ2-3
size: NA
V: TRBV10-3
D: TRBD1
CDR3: CAIRPGQGLGDTQYF
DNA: TGTGCCATCAGACCCGGACAGGGGCTAGGTGATACGCAGTATTTT

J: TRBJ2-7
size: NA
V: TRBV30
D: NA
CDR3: CAWSVISYEQYF
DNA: TGTGCCTGGAGTGTTATCTCCTACGAGCAGTACTTC

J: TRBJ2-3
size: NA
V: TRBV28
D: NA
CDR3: CASWDGGSTDTQYF
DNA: TGTGCCAGTTGGGACGGAGGGAGCACAGATACGCAGTATTTT

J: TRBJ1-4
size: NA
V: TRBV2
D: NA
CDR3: CASSEGQGGEKLFF
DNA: TGTGCCAGCAGTGAGGGGCAGGGAGGTGAAAAACTGTTTTTT

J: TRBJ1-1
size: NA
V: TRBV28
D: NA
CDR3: CASRTVGGNTEAFF
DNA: TGTGCCAGCCGAACCGTGGGAGGGAACACTGAAGCTTTCTTT

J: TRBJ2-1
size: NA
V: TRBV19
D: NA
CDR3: CASSITMTGPSYNEQFF
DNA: TGTGCCAGTAGTATTACTATGACAGGACCATCCTACAATGAGCAGTTCTTC

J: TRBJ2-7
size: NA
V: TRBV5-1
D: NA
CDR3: CASSTRITSSYEQYF
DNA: TGCGCCAGCAGCACGCGCATTACTAGCTCCTACGAGCAGTACTTC

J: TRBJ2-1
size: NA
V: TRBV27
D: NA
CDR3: CASSARNNEQFF
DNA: TGTGCCAGCAGTGCCAGAAACAATGAGCAGTTCTTC

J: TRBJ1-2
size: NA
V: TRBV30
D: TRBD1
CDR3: CAWSLGTGSRGGYGYTF
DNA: TGTGCCTGGAGCCTCGGGACAGGCTCTCGTGGGGGGTATGGCTACACCTTC

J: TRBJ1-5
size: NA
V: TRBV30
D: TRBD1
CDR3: CALQGSSNQPQHF
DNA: TGTGCCCTACAGGGGTCTAGCAATCAGCCCCAGCATTTT

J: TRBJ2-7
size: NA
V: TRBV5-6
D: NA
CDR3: CASSTPTGSYEQYF
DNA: TGTGCCAGCAGCACCCCAACAGGTTCCTACGAGCAGTACTTC

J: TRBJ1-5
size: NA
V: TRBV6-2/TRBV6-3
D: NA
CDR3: CASSYSGRGSGQPQHF
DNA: TGTGCCAGCAGTTACTCGGGGAGGGGTAGTGGTCAGCCCCAGCATTTT

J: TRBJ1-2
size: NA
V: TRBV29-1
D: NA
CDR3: CSVLIDSYGYTF
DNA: TGCAGCGTCCTTATTGACAGCTATGGCTACACCTTC

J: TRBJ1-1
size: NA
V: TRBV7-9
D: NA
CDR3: CASSSEWVHTEAFF
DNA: TGTGCCAGCAGCTCGGAGTGGGTGCACACTGAAGCTTTCTTT

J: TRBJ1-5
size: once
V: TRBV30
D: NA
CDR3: CAWARGSGNQPQHF
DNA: TGTGCCTGGGCTAGGGGTAGTGGCAATCAGCCCCAGCATTTT

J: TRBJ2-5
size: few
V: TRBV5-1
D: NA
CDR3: CASSLVSYQETQYF
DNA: TGCGCCAGCAGCTTGGTGTCTTACCAAGAGACCCAGTACTTC

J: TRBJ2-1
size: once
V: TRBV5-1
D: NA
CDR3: CASAPQGASGVDEQFF
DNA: TGCGCCAGCGCCCCCCAGGGGGCTAGCGGGGTTGATGAGCAGTTCTTC

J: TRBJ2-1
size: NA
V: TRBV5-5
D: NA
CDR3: CASSLFVSYNEQFF
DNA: TGTGCCAGCAGCTTGTTCGTCTCTTACAATGAGCAGTTCTTC

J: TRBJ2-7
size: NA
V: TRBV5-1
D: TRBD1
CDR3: CASSGRQGSYEQYF
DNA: TGCGCCAGCAGCGGAAGACAGGGTTCCTACGAGCAGTACTTC

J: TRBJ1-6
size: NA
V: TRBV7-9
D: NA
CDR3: CASSSSGGYNSPLHF
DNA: TGTGCCAGCAGCTCCTCGGGGGGGTATAATTCACCCCTCCACTTT

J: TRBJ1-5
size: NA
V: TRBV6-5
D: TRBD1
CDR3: CASSSDRATTQHF
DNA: TGTGCCAGCAGCAGCGACAGGGCCACAACCCAGCATTTT

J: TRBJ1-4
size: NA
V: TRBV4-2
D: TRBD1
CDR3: CASSHGGTGITNEKLFF
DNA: TGTGCCAGCAGCCACGGGGGGACAGGGATAACTAATGAAAAACTGTTTTTT

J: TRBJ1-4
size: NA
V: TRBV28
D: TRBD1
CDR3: CASSLLDRGREKLFF
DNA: TGTGCCAGCAGTTTATTGGACAGGGGGCGAGAAAAACTGTTTTTT

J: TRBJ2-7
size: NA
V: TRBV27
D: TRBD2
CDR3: CASSLTPSPLAGNYEQYF
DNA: TGTGCCAGCAGTTTAACCCCATCCCCACTAGCGGGTAACTACGAGCAGTACTTC

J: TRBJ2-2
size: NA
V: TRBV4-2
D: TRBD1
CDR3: CASSHSQGTYGELFF
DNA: TGTGCCAGCAGCCATTCACAGGGGACATACGGGGAGCTGTTTTTT

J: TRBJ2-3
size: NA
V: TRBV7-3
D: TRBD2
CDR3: CASSFGLARLPDTQYF
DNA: TGTGCCAGCAGCTTTGGACTAGCGCGGCTCCCAGATACGCAGTATTTT

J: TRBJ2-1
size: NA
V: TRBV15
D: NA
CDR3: CATSSSVRQPQQFF
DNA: TGTGCCACCAGCAGCTCCGTACGACAGCCCCAGCAGTTCTTC

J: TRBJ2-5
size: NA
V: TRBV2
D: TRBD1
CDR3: CASSKGIRGETQYF
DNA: TGTGCCAGCTCGAAGGGGATCAGGGGGGAGACCCAGTACTTC

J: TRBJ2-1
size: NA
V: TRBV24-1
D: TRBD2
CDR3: CATSGFSGNYNEQFF
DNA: TGTGCCACCAGTGGATTTAGCGGGAACTACAATGAGCAGTTCTTC

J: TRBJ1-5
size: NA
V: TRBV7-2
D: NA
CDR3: CASSLVHTSNQPQHF
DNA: TGTGCCAGCAGCTTAGTACACACTAGCAATCAGCCCCAGCATTTT

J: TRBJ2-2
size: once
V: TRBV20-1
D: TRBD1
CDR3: CSASQQGVVSTGELFF
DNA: TGCAGTGCTAGTCAACAGGGGGTGGTGAGCACCGGGGAGCTGTTTTTT

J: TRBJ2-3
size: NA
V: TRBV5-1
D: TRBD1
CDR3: CASSDAQGVSDTQYF
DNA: TGCGCCAGCAGCGACGCGCAGGGGGTGTCAGATACGCAGTATTTT

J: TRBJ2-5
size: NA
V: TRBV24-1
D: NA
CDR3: CATRASTGPQETQYF
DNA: TGTGCCACCAGGGCCTCGACAGGCCCACAAGAGACCCAGTACTTC

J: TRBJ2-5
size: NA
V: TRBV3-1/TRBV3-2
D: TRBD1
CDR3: CASSPTGLETQYF
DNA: TGTGCCAGCAGCCCGACAGGGTTAGAGACCCAGTACTTC

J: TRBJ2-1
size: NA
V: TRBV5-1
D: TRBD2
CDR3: CASSQGLGSYNEQFF
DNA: TGCGCCAGCAGCCAAGGACTAGGCTCCTACAATGAGCAGTTCTTC

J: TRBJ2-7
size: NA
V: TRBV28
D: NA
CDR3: CASSFTPPPGAYEQYF
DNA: TGTGCCAGCAGTTTTACGCCACCCCCCGGGGCCTACGAGCAGTACTTC

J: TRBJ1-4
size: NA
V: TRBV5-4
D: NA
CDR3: CASSLDRADEKLFF
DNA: TGTGCCAGCAGCTTGGACAGGGCGGATGAAAAACTGTTTTTT